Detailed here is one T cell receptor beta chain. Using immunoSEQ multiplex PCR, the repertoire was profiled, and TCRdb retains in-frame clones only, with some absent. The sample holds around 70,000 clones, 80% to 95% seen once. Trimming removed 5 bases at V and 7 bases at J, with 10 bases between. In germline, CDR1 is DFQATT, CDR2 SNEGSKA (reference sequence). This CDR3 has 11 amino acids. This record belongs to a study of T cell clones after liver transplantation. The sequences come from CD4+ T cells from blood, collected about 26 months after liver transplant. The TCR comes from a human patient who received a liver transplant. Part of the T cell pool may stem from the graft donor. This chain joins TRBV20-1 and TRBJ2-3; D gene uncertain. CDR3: CSALTTNTQYF. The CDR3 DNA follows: TGCAGTGCTCTGACAACCAATACGCAGTATTTT.